This T cell receptor beta chain stems from a study of cytomegalovirus exposure and HLA in healthy donors. PCR primers comprised 60 Vbeta and 13 Jbeta primers. TCRdb keeps only in-frame clones here, not all; method: immunoSEQ multiplex PCR. The sample consists of about 61,000 clones, roughly nine tenths of them appearing once. The sequence was obtained from a man aged 25 to 45 in good health and CMV-seropositive. The sample was PBMCs.

CDR3 sequence: CASSLSLAGAGEQYF. CDR3 sequence (DNA): TGTGCCAGCAGCTTAAGCCTAGCGGGAGCGGGAGAGCAGTACTTC. The chain is built from TRBV7-9 and TRBJ2-7; 10 positions agree with TRBD2. Germline trimming cut 2 bases from V and 7 bases from J; bases unmatched to any gene: 8. The CDR3 spans 15 residues. Germline CDR1 SEHNR, CDR2 FQNEAQ (reference sequence).